This record concerns one TCR beta chain sequence. What it binds is not known. Germline loops: CDR1 PRHDT, CDR2 FYEKMQ (reference sequence). This CDR3 has 11 amino acids. V was pared by 5 bases and J by 6 bases, with 6 bases between. This sample stems from a study of shared clonotypes between healthy human individuals. Study results and caveats: In contrast to clonotypes shared by all four donors, non-shared clonotypes had lower generation probabilities. Estimated richness values were generally larger in naive subsets than in memory subsets. Naive CD4 clonotypes overlapped across a handful of donors at roughly 4.5%.

Here immunoSEQ multiplex PCR was the method, and the copy in TCRdb shows in-frame clones only, minus some. Counted here are some 2,000,000 clones, about 94% occurring once; the ten biggest clones make up about 1.1%. CD8 cells regarded as naive lacked CD45RO, were positively chosen for CCR7, and omitted terminally differentiated effector memory CD45RA+ cells. V and J are TRBV13 and TRBJ2-3, with D uncertain. The clonotype comes from a man younger than 30 in good health. Input material: naive CD8+ T cells sorted from blood. The CDR3: CASSIWDTQYF. The DNA for the CDR3 is TGTGCCAGCAGCATATGGGATACGCAGTATTTT.